The sequence of this T cell receptor (beta chain) was determined in a study of OX40 agonist ivuxolimab in advanced cancers. A remark on this clone: Its antigen is currently unknown.

Study conclusions and caveats: Several nonresponders also turned out to have low normalized T-cell clonal expansion. Dose levels from 0.1 to 3.0 mg/kg saw CD4+ and CD8+ blood T cells expand clonally by week 6.

The ends lost 4 bases at V and 6 bases at J; junction bases unmatched: 5. CDR3 length: 14 residues. Germline V gene lookup returns CDR1 SGHRS and CDR2 YFSETQ. Sequencing used immunoSEQ multiplex PCR; TCRdb keeps in-frame clones, though not all of them. In the table there are roughly 60,000 clones, about 85% of which are singletons. V usage is TRBV5-1 and J usage is TRBJ2-2, with 8 nucleotides matching TRBD1. This TCR derives from an adult with an advanced solid tumor such as melanoma, head and neck, liver or kidney cancer. Material: CD4+ or CD8+ T cells sorted from blood, obtained in a trial of the OX40 agonist ivuxolimab. The DNA for the CDR3 is TGCGCCAGCAGCCTTGCGGGACAGGCCGGGGAGCTGTTTTTT. Amino acids: CASSLAGQAGELFF.